This record looks at one T cell receptor (beta chain) sequence and its context. This clonotype was counted many times. The antigen this receptor binds is unknown. No base qualities exist here, and no much larger clone lies one base off it. Graves' hyperthyroidism was defined as stable when no progression to ophthalmopathy occurred over 18 months of follow-up. Hyperthyroidism patients were newly diagnosed, with disease duration under 2 months, and aged 18 to 65 years. Exclusion was applied to patients with uncontrolled infections, other autoimmune diseases, pregnancy or lactation. Diagnoses relied on clinical symptoms, serum thyroxine and TRAb, thyroid ultrasound and orbital computed tomography. Ficoll-Paque density gradient centrifugation was used to isolate PBMCs from 10 ml of fresh peripheral blood. Trizol reagent was used to extract total RNA, and RNA quality was then checked on an Agilent 2100 Bioanalyzer.

Amplification of TCR beta CDR3 regions was carried out from RNA transcripts. The TCR CDR3 was subjected to a first round of RT-PCR using the HTBI primer set and the Qiagen OneStep RT-PCR kit. A second multiplex PCR round built the libraries, followed by size selection and purification. The libraries were sequenced on an Illumina HiSeq2000 using paired-end 100 bp reads. The authors processed their data as follows. SOAPnuke was used to process the raw data, with reads discarded if the reads contained adapters or uncalled bases, had a mean Phred below 15, or lacked an exact constant-primer or identifier match. COPE v1.2.5 was used to merge the high-quality paired reads, and each unique nucleotide sequence was defined as a clonotype. MiTCR v1.1 was used to align clonotypes to the IMGT TRBV, TRBD and TRBJ reference segments. Analysis was restricted to V-J combinations with a frequency above 0.0001, which covered just over 98% of repertoires. The TCS score was defined as the ratio of F50 (clonal expansion) to E x V (chaos), calculated using BLOSUM62-based TCRdist between CDR3 peptides within each V-J. Welch's t-statistics and random forest reduced around 520 V-J features to about 13, which were used in a naive Bayes classifier (R e1071). TCRdb applied fastp at Q25 and MiXCR to the public reads, then kept only in-frame beta chains. A single entry per CDR3 protein holds the most common genes and DNA from its merged rows. None of the V and J calls come from the authors' own analysis; TCRdb made them. For this sample the table gives about 290,000 distinct CDR3 sequences, of which about 13% were detected only once. The top ten hold 7.9% of the sample.

These data come from a study of T cells in Graves' hyperthyroidism and ophthalmopathy (dated by TCRdb to about 2019). For context, the study as a whole: Peripheral blood was sampled at the time of initial diagnosis, prior to any treatment. To identify TCR V-J signatures that set the groups apart, the researchers used a discovery cohort of roughly 100 patients, made up of roughly 45 with Graves' ophthalmopathy and some 60 with stable Graves' hyperthyroidism. An independent validation cohort of 18 to 20 hyperthyroidism patients and approximately 15 patients who later progressed to ophthalmopathy tested prospective prediction of ophthalmopathy. The 100 discovery patients were divided at random into training and test sets in a 7:3 ratio. In addition, the study compared T-cell repertoires in thyroid tissue and in blood from about six Graves' hyperthyroidism patients. Once sampling was done, hyperthyroidism patients were given methimazole at a starting dose of 30 mg daily, whereas ophthalmopathy patients were given high-dose intravenous methylprednisolone. According to the paper, TCR Vbeta CDR3 sequencing was carried out on roughly 130 peripheral blood samples, which came from fewer than 50 ophthalmopathy, under 85 hyperthyroidism and 17 progressor patients. The research as a whole found: Most expanded thyroid clonotypes (frequency above 0.001) were also detected in blood, suggesting blood repertoires may reflect thyroid immune responses. No statistical method was used to set the sample size in advance, and investigators knew the group allocation. Ophthalmopathy was separated from stable hyperthyroidism by a 13 V-J signature model, with about 86% sensitivity and about 81% specificity obtained in cross-validation and 80%/75% obtained in testing. During validation, the model predicted progression to ophthalmopathy a median of roughly six months ahead of onset, with 60% to 71% sensitivity and under 85% specificity.

CDR1 and CDR2 were assigned from the germline V gene as SGHTA and FQGNSA. The CDR3 measures 18 amino acids from cysteine to phenylalanine. Solely the CDR3 DNA is kept, with 54 bases framed from the first base. V ends up 1 base short and J 7 bases short, with an unmatched junction base count of 15. The sequence joins TRBV7-2 to TRBJ2-1; TRBD1 matches 8 bases in the middle. Material: blood. The TCR originated in a woman between 40 and 55 years old with Graves' hyperthyroidism. The CDR3 protein is CASSLGGRSRGRVNEQFF. In nucleotide form, the sequence is TGTGCCAGCAGCTTAGGGGGGAGATCCAGGGGGCGAGTGAATGAGCAGTTCTTC.